Listed below are T cell receptor beta chains from one sample, sequenced in a study of CD8 T cells in Susac syndrome. TCRdb re-analysed the immunoSEQ multiplex PCR reads in MiXCR, keeping a single row per CDR3 protein. The table shows over 120,000 distinct CDR3 sequences, with over 90% occurring only once. Sequences were obtained from CD4+ T cells from PBMCs. The receptors shown here come from a human donor with Susac syndrome. Each CDR3 is given with its conserved first and last residue. Fields, in order: D gene, V gene, J gene, clone size, CDR3 protein, CDR3 DNA. The D gene is left open where the match is weak. Expanded clones get a size class; other rows say once, few or many, or leave the size out.

D: NA
V: TRBV7-9
J: TRBJ2-7
size: NA
CDR3: CASSFSAYEQYF
DNA: TGTGCCAGCAGCTTTTCGGCTTACGAGCAGTACTTC

D: NA
V: TRBV5-6
J: TRBJ1-6
size: NA
CDR3: CASSRNAGSPLHF
DNA: TGTGCCAGCAGCCGCAACGCGGGTTCACCCCTCCACTTT

D: NA
V: TRBV29-1
J: TRBJ2-7
size: NA
CDR3: CSVGENEQYF
DNA: TGCAGCGTTGGGGAAAACGAGCAGTACTTC

D: NA
V: TRBV4-3
J: TRBJ1-4
size: once
CDR3: CASSQEWGFNEKLFF
DNA: TGCGCCAGCAGCCAAGAGTGGGGGTTTAATGAAAAACTGTTTTTT

D: NA
V: TRBV9
J: TRBJ2-7
size: NA
CDR3: CASSVAASYEQYF
DNA: TGTGCCAGCAGCGTAGCCGCGTCCTACGAGCAGTACTTC

D: NA
V: TRBV12-3/TRBV12-4
J: TRBJ2-3
size: NA
CDR3: CASSLMGETDTQYF
DNA: TGTGCCAGCAGTTTAATGGGGGAGACAGATACGCAGTATTTT

D: NA
V: TRBV28
J: TRBJ2-7
size: NA
CDR3: CASSLLDQGTSYEQYF
DNA: TGTGCCAGCAGTTTACTTGATCAGGGGACCTCCTACGAGCAGTACTTC

D: TRBD2
V: TRBV19
J: TRBJ2-1
size: NA
CDR3: CASSVTSGRAGSYNEQFF
DNA: TGTGCCAGTAGTGTAACTAGCGGGAGGGCCGGGTCCTACAATGAGCAGTTCTTC

D: TRBD1
V: TRBV5-1
J: TRBJ2-7
size: NA
CDR3: CASSLDRGLDEQYF
DNA: TGCGCCAGCAGCTTGGACAGGGGGCTGGACGAGCAGTACTTC

D: NA
V: TRBV29-1
J: TRBJ2-3
size: NA
CDR3: CSVLGLTTDTQYF
DNA: TGCAGCGTCCTGGGACTCACCACAGATACGCAGTATTTT

D: TRBD1
V: TRBV3-1
J: TRBJ2-6
size: NA
CDR3: CASSRDRGLSGANVLTF
DNA: TGTGCCAGCAGCCGCGACAGGGGGCTCTCTGGGGCCAACGTCCTGACTTTC

D: NA
V: TRBV5-6
J: TRBJ2-7
size: NA
CDR3: CASTLGTSLLEQYF
DNA: TGTGCCAGCACCTTGGGGACGTCTCTTCTGGAGCAGTACTTC

D: TRBD2
V: TRBV5-1
J: TRBJ2-2
size: NA
CDR3: CASSFTSGSTGELFF
DNA: TGCGCCAGCAGCTTCACTAGCGGGAGCACCGGGGAGCTGTTTTTT

D: TRBD1
V: TRBV19
J: TRBJ2-1
size: NA
CDR3: CASSILRGTGSYNEQFF
DNA: TGTGCCAGTAGTATCTTGCGCGGGACAGGCTCCTACAATGAGCAGTTCTTC

D: NA
V: TRBV18
J: TRBJ2-7
size: NA
CDR3: CASSPLLSYEQYF
DNA: TGTGCCAGCTCACCACTACTCTCCTACGAGCAGTACTTC

D: NA
V: TRBV6-6
J: TRBJ1-1
size: NA
CDR3: CASRSRGNTEAFF
DNA: TGTGCCAGCAGGAGCAGGGGGAACACTGAAGCTTTCTTT

D: TRBD1
V: TRBV13
J: TRBJ2-7
size: NA
CDR3: CASSLDGTEPSYEQYF
DNA: TGTGCCAGCAGCCTAGATGGGACAGAACCCTCCTACGAGCAGTACTTC

D: NA
V: TRBV3-1
J: TRBJ1-1
size: NA
CDR3: CASSVTGRGNTEAFF
DNA: TGTGCCAGCAGCGTAACCGGGAGGGGGAACACTGAAGCTTTCTTT

D: NA
V: TRBV28
J: TRBJ1-5
size: NA
CDR3: CASKGDRNQPQHF
DNA: TGTGCCAGCAAGGGGGATCGCAATCAGCCCCAGCATTTT

D: NA
V: TRBV5-4
J: TRBJ2-3
size: once
CDR3: CASRGYTDTQYF
DNA: TGTGCCAGCAGGGGGTATACGGATACGCAGTATTTT

D: NA
V: TRBV7-2
J: TRBJ1-2
size: NA
CDR3: CASSAGGLTRGYTF
DNA: TGTGCCAGCAGCGCCGGGGGCCTAACAAGGGGCTACACCTTC

D: NA
V: TRBV12-3/TRBV12-4
J: TRBJ1-1
size: NA
CDR3: CASRPGHLDTEAFF
DNA: TGTGCCAGCAGACCGGGACATTTAGACACTGAAGCTTTCTTT